These 32 T cell receptor beta chains originate from one sample sequenced in a study of T cells after yellow fever vaccination. From the 5' RACE reads, TCRdb called clonotypes with MiXCR, one entry per CDR3 protein. Of 600,000 to 750,000 distinct CDR3 sequences in the sample, approximately 13% are singletons; the top ten hold 15%. The specimen comprised PBMCs, sampled on the day of the yellow fever booster vaccination. Every receptor here comes from a man aged 25 to 45 who received the YFV17D yellow fever vaccine.

The rearrangement joins TRBV12-3 or TRBV12-4 to TRBJ2-7, with 7 bases identical to TRBD2. The CDR3 has 13 residues. The J segment lost 6 bases and the V segment lost 1 base, leaving 3 bases of the junction unmatched. The CDR3: CASSLGTRAEQYF. CDR3 DNA sequence: TGTGCCAGCAGTTTAGGGACTAGAGCCGAGCAGTACTTC.

This clonotype showed up just a few times. The J gene is TRBJ1-6, the V gene TRBV6-1; D may be TRBD1 (6 bases). Germline CDR1 is MNHNS and CDR2 is SASEGT. The germline V and J ends were trimmed by 7 bases and 7 bases, with 26 bases remaining between them. CDR3 length equals 18 residues. The CDR3 nucleotides are TGTGCCAGCATCCGAGGCGGGGGGGCCACGGACATGAATTCACCCCTCCACTTT. It specifies CASIRGGGATDMNSPLHF.

This clonotype was detected only a few times. The rearrangement links TRBV7-2 to TRBJ1-2; no clear D gene. Germline CDR1 is SGHTA and CDR2 is FQGNSA. The CDR3 has 11 residues. V gave up 6 bases and J gave up 8 bases, with 10 bases separating them. CDR3 residues: CASRSGGGYTF. The CDR3 region has the DNA TGTGCCAGCAGAAGCGGCGGCGGCTACACCTTC.

This rearrangement joins TRBV30 to TRBJ2-7, with TRBD2 matching over 7 bases. The trim removed 0 bases at V and 2 bases at J, leaving 4 bases unmatched. In germline, CDR1 is GTSNPN, CDR2 SVGIG (reference sequence). This CDR3 has 14 amino acids. This CDR3 is CAWSVRGLPYEQYF. DNA for the CDR3: TGTGCCTGGAGTGTGAGGGGACTACCCTACGAGCAGTACTTC.

The rearrangement links TRBV12-5 to TRBJ2-1; D perhaps matches TRBD1 (6 bases). This CDR3 comprises 14 residues. V shed 4 bases and J shed 2 bases, with 9 bases lying between them. Germline CDR1 is LGHNT and CDR2 is FRNRAP. The CDR3 here is CASGSGQPYNEQFF. DNA for the CDR3: TGTGCTAGTGGTTCTGGACAGCCCTACAATGAGCAGTTCTTC.

The rearrangement uses TRBV15 and TRBJ2-7; 8 bases line up with TRBD1. The trim removed 4 bases at V and 0 bases at J, leaving 2 bases unmatched. Germline values: CDR1 LNHNV, CDR2 YYDKDF (reference sequence). This CDR3 region has 14 residues. The CDR3: CATSTGTGSYEQYF. The CDR3 DNA reads TGTGCCACCAGCACAGGGACAGGCTCCTACGAGCAGTACTTC.

The V gene is TRBV4-3, the J gene TRBJ1-1, with D hard to call. The CDR3 runs 19 residues. Trimming shortened V by 0 bases and J by 1 base, and 21 bases separated the two germline ends. Germline values: CDR1 LGHNA, CDR2 YSLEER. Here the CDR3 DNA reads TGCGCCAGCAGCCAAGATTGGCAGGCGACGCTGGGTCGGAACACTGAAGCTTTCTTT. This gives the protein CASSQDWQATLGRNTEAFF.

The V and J genes are TRBV3-1 and TRBJ2-2; TRBD1 or TRBD2 may be the D gene (5 bases each). The V and J ends lost 2 bases and 6 bases respectively, with 7 bases between them. The germline CDR1 and CDR2 sequences are LGHDT and YNNKEL (reference sequence). The CDR3 spans 13 residues. CDR3 protein: CASSQRGAGELFF. Here the CDR3 DNA reads TGTGCCAGCAGCCAACGAGGGGCCGGGGAGCTGTTTTTT.

The chain has TRBV25-1 and TRBJ2-2; D unresolved. CDR3 length: 16 residues. Germline V gives CDR1 MGHDK, CDR2 SYGVNS. Trimming took 0 bases from V and 6 from J, leaving 14 bases between them. CDR3 DNA: TGTGCCAGCAGTGAATATGTCCATGGGAATCCCGGGGAGCTGTTTTTT. Translating gives CASSEYVHGNPGELFF.

This clonotype has just a few counts. The chain links TRBV5-8 to TRBJ1-5; 7 bases are shared with TRBD1. The CDR3 is 16 residues long. Germline trimming cut 0 bases from V and 2 bases from J; bases unmatched to any gene: 5. Per germline, CDR1 SGHTS and CDR2 YDEGEE. CDR3 protein: CASSLERGHGNQPQHF. The CDR3 region has the DNA TGTGCCAGCAGCTTGGAGAGGGGGCACGGCAATCAGCCCCAGCATTTT. The whole variable domain, filled in from reference TRBV5-8 and TRBJ1-5, reads EAGVTQSPTHLIKTRGQQATLRCSPISGHTSVYWYQQALGLGLQFLLWYDEGEERNRGNFPPRFSGRQFPNYSSELNVNALELEDSALYLCASSLERGHGNQPQHFGDGTRLSIL.

The V call is TRBV20-1, the J call TRBJ1-2, with D unresolved. CDR1 is DFQATT, CDR2 SNEGSKA, per germline (reference sequence). V lost 4 bases to trimming and J lost 8 bases, with 20 bases between them. The CDR3 loop spans 14 amino acids. CDR3 DNA sequence: TGCAGTGCTACCGCCGGTAGGGCCTTAGGCGGCTACACCTTC. It translates to CSATAGRALGGYTF.

This chain joins TRBV7-9 and TRBJ2-7; TRBD2 is a possible D gene (5 bases). The CDR3 spans 17 residues. V gave up 5 bases and J gave up 2 bases, with 22 bases separating them. From germline, CDR1 is SEHNR and CDR2 FQNEAQ (reference sequence). The DNA for the CDR3 is TGTGCCAGCAGCCCGAACGTGGGGAGCGGCTTCCCCTACGAGCAGTACTTC. It is translated as CASSPNVGSGFPYEQYF.

The chain uses TRBV10-3 and TRBJ1-1; D is ambiguous. Trimming took 4 bases from V and 3 from J, leaving 9 bases between them. Germline CDR1 ENHRY, CDR2 SYGVKD. This CDR3 spans 13 amino acids. CDR3 protein: CAISVGSDTEAFF. As DNA, the CDR3 is TGTGCCATCAGTGTTGGGAGTGACACTGAAGCTTTCTTT.

In its sample, this clonotype was seen a few times. The V gene is TRBV30, the J gene TRBJ2-5; the D gene is possibly TRBD2 (6 bases). Per the germline V gene, CDR1 is GTSNPN and CDR2 is SVGIG (reference sequence). The CDR3 covers 13 residues. The V and J ends lost 5 bases and 6 bases respectively, with 16 bases between them. The CDR3 DNA is TGTGCCTGGGAACCGGGAGCTGGGCAGACCCAGTACTTC. Protein: CAWEPGAGQTQYF.

The V and J genes are TRBV6-5 and TRBJ2-7; maybe TRBD1 (5 bases). Trimming shortened V by 0 bases and J by 4 bases, and 16 bases separated the two germline ends. The CDR3 runs to 16 residues. Germline CDR1 MNHEY, CDR2 SVGAGI. The CDR3 here is CASSYSTVLKGYEQYF. DNA for the CDR3: TGTGCCAGCAGTTACTCGACGGTACTTAAGGGGTACGAGCAGTACTTC.

This clonotype was found many times. The chain couples TRBV28 to TRBJ2-2, with 7 bases that match TRBD2. Germline-derived CDR1 and CDR2 are MDHEN and SYDVKM. The J segment lost 7 bases and the V segment lost 2 bases, leaving 7 bases of the junction unmatched. There are 15 residues in the CDR3. CDR3: CASSLAGVGIGELFF. The DNA of the CDR3 is TGTGCCAGCAGTTTAGCGGGAGTAGGTATCGGGGAGCTGTTTTTT. Together with reference TRBV28 and TRBJ2-2, the CDR3 gives the full variable domain: DVKVTQSSRYLVKRTGEKVFLECVQDMDHENMFWYRQDPGLGLRLIYFSYDVKMKEKGDIPEGYSVSREKKERFSLILESASTNQTSMYLCASSLAGVGIGELFFGEGSRLTVL.

This clonotype was observed a few times. The V call is TRBV7-2, the J call TRBJ1-6, with TRBD1 matching over 9 bases. V dropped 5 bases and J dropped 4; count of bases not matched to a gene: 6. Germline V gene sequence: CDR1 SGHTA, CDR2 FQGNSA. CDR3 size: 16 residues. DNA of the CDR3: TGTGCCAGCAGCCCACAGGGGGCTGGTTATAATTCACCCCTCCACTTT. It specifies CASSPQGAGYNSPLHF.

This clonotype was observed a handful of times. This chain uses TRBV11-1 with TRBJ2-1, with 7 positions matching TRBD2. Germline-derived CDR1 and CDR2 are SGHAT and FQDESV (reference sequence). Losses at the gene ends were 3 bases for V and 4 bases for J; bases not matched to a gene: 24. The CDR3 is 21 amino acids. The CDR3 loop is CASSFLRGLLLPKNPYNEQFF. DNA of the CDR3: TGTGCCAGCAGCTTCCTAAGGGGACTACTCCTCCCCAAAAACCCATACAATGAGCAGTTCTTC.

The rearrangement uses TRBV7-9 and TRBJ2-7; TRBD2 aligns across 8 bases. Germline V gene data show CDR1 as SEHNR and CDR2 as FQNEAQ (reference sequence). V lost 1 base, J lost 7 bases, and 12 bases stayed unmatched. CDR3 length: 16 residues. Here the CDR3 DNA reads TGTGCCAGCAGCTTAGGTGCGGGGGGCTGGTTGGAGGAGCAGTACTTC. Its translation is CASSLGAGGWLEEQYF.

This clonotype appeared a few times. The V and J genes are TRBV29-1 and TRBJ2-2; 9 bases agree with TRBD2. CDR1 SQVTM and CDR2 ANQGSEA come from the germline V gene. This CDR3 contains 16 residues. J lost 3 bases, V lost 4 bases, and 9 bases had no gene match. CDR3 in amino acids: CSVGGERGADTGELFF. In nucleotides, the CDR3 is TGCAGCGTTGGTGGAGAGCGGGGGGCGGACACCGGGGAGCTGTTTTTT.

The chain recombines TRBV5-4 with TRBJ2-7; D gene ambiguous. Trimming stripped 3 bases from V and 5 bases from J, with 24 bases between. CDR3 length equals 17 residues. The germline V gene has CDR1 SGHNT and CDR2 YYREEE (reference sequence). CDR3 protein: CASSSAVAGSPSHEQYF. In DNA, the CDR3 is TGTGCCAGCAGCTCGGCCGTGGCCGGATCCCCCAGTCACGAGCAGTACTTC.

The table lists this clonotype with a few counts. This chain uses TRBV3-1 with TRBJ2-2, with D possibly being TRBD2 (6 bases). Germline V lookup: CDR1 LGHDT, CDR2 YNNKEL (reference sequence). V was clipped by 4 bases and J by 4 bases, with 13 bases between them. The CDR3 length is 15 residues. CDR3 protein: CASSLGTLSTGELFF. CDR3 coding DNA: TGTGCCAGCAGCCTCGGGACTCTTAGCACCGGGGAGCTGTTTTTT.

The V call is TRBV20-1, the J call TRBJ2-5; a possible D gene is TRBD1 (5 bases). V was trimmed by 1 base and J by 2 bases, leaving 23 bases between them. The germline CDR1 and CDR2 sequences are DFQATT and SNEGSKA (reference sequence). CDR3 length: 18 amino acids. CDR3 nucleotides: TGCAGTGCTAGAGGCGAACTCTTAGCTGGGGCCTCACAAGAGACCCAGTACTTC. This sequence encodes CSARGELLAGASQETQYF.

This clonotype turned up a few times. V gene TRBV19 combines with J gene TRBJ2-5; D is unresolved. The V gene lost 3 bases and the J gene lost 5 bases, with 16 bases spanning the gap. The CDR3 has 15 residues. Germline V CDR1 and CDR2: LNHDA, SQIVND (reference sequence). CDR3 residues: CASSISGPQRETQYF. In DNA, the CDR3 is TGTGCCAGTAGTATCTCAGGACCCCAAAGGGAGACCCAGTACTTC.

At least ten counts were recorded for this clonotype. The chain's CDR3 is CASARRDRGWEQYF. DNA of the CDR3: TGTGCCAGCGCTCGTCGGGACAGGGGTTGGGAGCAGTACTTC. This chain uses TRBV3-1 with TRBJ2-7, with 10 bases identical to TRBD1. CDR1 and CDR2 (germline): LGHDT, YNNKEL (reference sequence). V trimming: 8 bases; J trimming: 7 bases; junction bases outside the gene matches: 11. This CDR3 comprises 14 residues.

This clonotype showed up just a few times. This chain uses TRBV30 with TRBJ2-5, with D maybe TRBD1 (6 bases). Trimming pared 0 bases from V and 5 bases from J, leaving 13 bases between. The germline V gene has CDR1 GTSNPN and CDR2 SVGIG (reference sequence). The CDR3 loop spans 14 amino acids. The CDR3 nucleotides are TGTGCCTGGAGTGTGACACAGGGACGGGAGACCCAGTACTTC. Its translation is CAWSVTQGRETQYF.

This chain uses TRBV18 with TRBJ1-1, with a possible D match to TRBD1 (6 bases). Germline CDR1 KGHSH, CDR2 LQKENI. V was shortened by 3 bases and J by 6 bases, with 20 bases between the two germline ends. This CDR3 is 16 amino acids long. The CDR3 region has the DNA TGTGCCAGCTCACCCTCCACACAGGGAGATGGGCCTGAAGCTTTCTTT. Translation gives CASSPSTQGDGPEAFF.

This clonotype has a handful of counts. A read error may account for a junction end that differs from germline. This sequence joins TRBV5-1 and TRBJ2-7; TRBD2 matches at 16 bases. The CDR3 is made up of 13 amino acids. Germline lookup yields CDR1 SGHRS and CDR2 YFSETQ. The CDR3 region has the DNA TGCGCCAGCAGCCCCGGGACTAGCGGGAGGGCCCACTTC. Protein product: CASSPGTSGRAHF.

This clonotype was observed a handful of times. The CDR3 loop reads CASSLAGMGEQYF. The CDR3 DNA reads TGTGCCAGCAGTTTAGCGGGGATGGGCGAGCAGTACTTC. The chain carries TRBV12-3 or TRBV12-4 and TRBJ2-7; D is undetermined. This CDR3 is built from 13 residues. The ends were cut back, 0 bases at V and 6 bases at J, with 9 bases in the middle.

This rearrangement joins TRBV7-2 to TRBJ2-7; 10 nucleotides match TRBD1. This CDR3 comprises 15 residues. The V gene's germline CDR1 is SGHTA and CDR2 FQGNSA. The V segment lost 5 bases and the J segment 3 bases; nucleotides outside the gene matches: 7. As DNA, the CDR3 is TGTGCCAGCAGCGCGCGCCGGGACAGGGGCTACGAGCAGTACTTC. Translating it yields CASSARRDRGYEQYF.

This clonotype turned up a few times. This chain links TRBV29-1 with TRBJ1-4; D is ambiguous. The CDR3 is 12 amino acids. From germline, CDR1 is SQVTM and CDR2 ANQGSEA. The V gene lost 7 bases and the J gene lost 6 bases, with 12 bases spanning the gap. The chain's CDR3 is CSARRSHEKLFF. The DNA for the CDR3 is TGCAGCGCCCGACGGTCCCATGAAAAACTGTTTTTT.

On this clonotype itself: Mismatch with germline at one junction end may stem from a read error. This chain links TRBV20-1 with TRBJ2-7, with TRBD2 matching 11 bases. This CDR3 has 14 residues. Per germline, CDR1 DFQATT and CDR2 SNEGSKA (reference sequence). The CDR3 DNA sequence: TGCTGTGCTAGCGGGGGGACTGCGGCCTACGAGCAGTACTTC. Encoded protein: CCASGGTAAYEQYF.